There are a few counts of the clone carrying this TCR beta chain. The target antigen is unknown. V was clipped by 5 bases and J by 4 bases; unmatched bases: 12. This CDR3 is built from 17 residues. Germline V CDR1 and CDR2: SGHAT, FQNNGV. MiXCR was run by TCRdb on the 5' RACE reads, yielding one entry per CDR3 protein. The sample records hundreds of thousands of distinct CDR3 sequences, roughly 13% being singletons. This record comes from a study of CD8 T cells in ankylosing spondylitis. The study's findings and limits: For ankylosing spondylitis blood, a TCR beta motif of about 8 highly homologous variants appeared characteristic.

The source of this sequence is a male donor with ankylosing spondylitis. Input material: blood, either unsorted or a sorted T cell fraction (not recorded which). The rearrangement links TRBV11-2 to TRBJ2-2; TRBD2 agrees at 8 bases. The chain's CDR3 is CASSLRGLAPGTGELFF. DNA of the CDR3: TGTGCCAGCAGCCTAAGAGGACTAGCCCCGGGCACCGGGGAGCTGTTTTTT. Looking up the rest from reference TRBV11-2 and TRBJ2-2 gives the full variable domain: EAGVAQSPRYKIIEKRQSVAFWCNPISGHATLYWYQQILGQGPKLLIQFQNNGVVDDSQLPKDRFSAERLKGVDSTLKIQPAKLEDSAVYLCASSLRGLAPGTGELFFGEGSRLTVL.